The 23 T cell receptor beta chains below come from one sample, sequenced in a study of T cell repertoires in cytomegalovirus infection. TCRdb recomputed calls from the reads with MiXCR, one row per CDR3 protein. Of some 400,000 distinct CDR3 sequences in the sample, 15% to 20% were seen once. The sample consisted of PBMCs. These receptors were collected from a human donor in good health (CMV status not recorded). Some clones in this sample may be carry-over from other donors' samples.

The chain links TRBV7-9 to TRBJ1-1; the match to TRBD1 covers 9 bases. The V segment lost 5 bases and the J segment 5 bases; nucleotides outside the gene matches: 12. Germline V gene sequence: CDR1 SEHNR, CDR2 FQNEAQ (reference sequence). The CDR3 is made up of 16 amino acids. In DNA, the CDR3 is TGTGCCAGCAGCATATCCGGGACAGGGTATGGAACTGAAGCTTTCTTT. Translation gives CASSISGTGYGTEAFF.

This chain joins TRBV20-1 and TRBJ1-3, with 7 bases aligning to TRBD1. This CDR3 is 15 amino acids long. Germline V lookup: CDR1 DFQATT, CDR2 SNEGSKA (reference sequence). The ends lost 3 bases at V and 4 bases at J; junction bases unmatched: 9. The CDR3 DNA follows: TGCAGTGCTAGGGGGCCCAGGGGGTCGGGAAACACCATATATTTT. The encoded protein is CSARGPRGSGNTIYF.

This clonotype was detected many times. The CDR3 protein is CASSLYGGTTEAFF. The DNA for the CDR3 is TGTGCCAGCAGCTTATATGGGGGGACCACTGAAGCTTTCTTT. The J gene is TRBJ1-1, the V gene TRBV7-2; possible D gene TRBD1, 5 bases. The V gene's germline CDR1 is SGHTA and CDR2 FQGNSA. The CDR3 runs to 14 residues. V dropped 2 bases and J dropped 4 bases, with 11 bases sitting between them.

This clonotype was counted a few times. This rearrangement joins TRBV19 to TRBJ1-5; D unresolved. Germline V gene sequence: CDR1 LNHDA, CDR2 SQIVND (reference sequence). The CDR3 is 13 residues long. V lost 4 bases, J lost 3 bases, and 7 bases lay in between. CDR3 sequence (DNA): TGTGCCAGTAGTAGTTCCTACAATCAGCCCCAGCATTTT. It specifies CASSSSYNQPQHF.

This clonotype was observed once. The rearrangement joins TRBV24-1 to TRBJ2-1; 11 bases line up with TRBD2. The CDR3 has 15 residues. J was trimmed by 8 bases and V by 9 bases; bases with no gene match: 11. CDR1 is KGHDR, CDR2 SFDVKD, per germline. The CDR3 coding sequence is TGTGCCACCGCCTTTGGTAGCGGGGGGGAGGATGAGCAGTTCTTC. It is translated as CATAFGSGGEDEQFF.

This clonotype was counted a few times. The gene calls are TRBV10-3 and TRBJ2-7, with D perhaps TRBD1 or TRBD2 (5 bases each). This CDR3 comprises 14 residues. The ends were cut back, 4 bases at V and 4 bases at J, with 14 bases in the middle. Germline CDR1 is ENHRY and CDR2 is SYGVKD. CDR3 protein: CAISARDGVYEQYF. For the CDR3, the DNA is TGTGCCATCAGTGCCCGGGACGGAGTTTACGAGCAGTACTTC.

The chain carries TRBV14 and TRBJ1-2; D gene uncertain. The CDR3 is 14 amino acids. In germline, CDR1 is SGHDN, CDR2 FVKESK. V was shortened by 1 base and J by 0 bases, with 6 bases between the two germline ends. CDR3 in DNA: TGTGCCAGCAGCCAAGTCGGGCCTAACTATGGCTACACCTTC. It is translated as CASSQVGPNYGYTF. The full variable domain, completed using reference TRBV14 and TRBJ1-2, is EAGVTQFPSHSVIEKGQTVTLRCDPISGHDNLYWYRRVMGKEIKFLLHFVKESKQDESGMPNNRFLAERTGGTYSTLKVQPAELEDSGVYFCASSQVGPNYGYTFGSGTRLTVV.

The chain is built from TRBV11-2 and TRBJ2-5; 10 nucleotides line up with TRBD2. The V segment lost 1 base and the J segment 5 bases; nucleotides outside the gene matches: 7. The germline CDR1 and CDR2 sequences are SGHAT and FQNNGV. The CDR3 is made up of 16 amino acids. The CDR3 sequence: CASSLAAGGPGETQYF. CDR3 sequence (DNA): TGTGCCAGCAGCTTAGCAGCGGGAGGGCCTGGGGAGACCCAGTACTTC.

The CDR3 is CASSSREGVYEQYF. CDR3 sequence (DNA): TGTGCCAGCAGCTCTAGGGAGGGAGTCTACGAGCAGTACTTC. The rearrangement joins TRBV7-9 to TRBJ2-7, with 7 bases identical to TRBD2. J gave up 3 bases and V 4 bases, and 6 bases lay outside the gene matches. In germline, CDR1 is SEHNR, CDR2 FQNEAQ (reference sequence). The CDR3 is 14 amino acids. The full variable domain, rest sourced from reference TRBV7-9 and TRBJ2-7, is DTGVSQNPRHKITKRGQNVTFRCDPISEHNRLYWYRQTLGQGPEFLTYFQNEAQLEKSRLLSDRFSAERPKGSFSTLEIQRTEQGDSAMYLCASSSREGVYEQYFGPGTRLTVT.

This clonotype came up a few times. This sequence joins TRBV2 and TRBJ1-1, with D perhaps TRBD1 (6 bases). There are 14 residues in the CDR3. Germline CDR1 and CDR2: SNHLY and FYNNEI. V was clipped by 6 bases and J by 4 bases, with 15 bases between them. The CDR3 loop is CASRQQGSGTEAFF. CDR3 in DNA: TGTGCCAGCAGGCAACAGGGCTCGGGCACTGAAGCTTTCTTT.

The rearrangement links TRBV28 to TRBJ2-4; D might be TRBD2 (6 bases). Germline V gene sequence: CDR1 MDHEN, CDR2 SYDVKM. Trimming stripped 4 bases from V and 0 bases from J, with 16 bases between. This CDR3 spans 17 amino acids. CDR3 region: CASSYPPRGAAKNIQYF. The CDR3 nucleotides are TGTGCCAGCAGTTACCCCCCGCGGGGAGCAGCCAAAAACATTCAGTACTTC.

This clonotype has only a few counts. This chain uses TRBV5-6 with TRBJ2-1, with TRBD1 identical over 8 bases. Germline CDR1 and CDR2: SGHDT and YYEEEE. The CDR3 covers 15 residues. The junction had 3 bases not matched to a gene; V was cut back by 0 bases and J by 4 bases. This CDR3 is CASSLDRGWYNEQFF. The CDR3, as DNA: TGTGCCAGCAGCTTGGACAGGGGGTGGTACAATGAGCAGTTCTTC.

This clonotype turned up a few times. The J gene is TRBJ1-5, the V gene TRBV30; 7 nucleotides line up with TRBD1. Unmatched junction bases numbered 5, after V lost 0 bases and J lost 6 bases. The CDR3 length is 14 residues. In germline, CDR1 is GTSNPN, CDR2 SVGIG (reference sequence). CDR3 DNA sequence: TGTGCCTGGAGTGTAAGAGGGGGCAGTCAGCCCCAGCATTTT. Translated, it gives CAWSVRGGSQPQHF.

The chain has TRBV29-1 and TRBJ2-3, with TRBD1 matching over 7 bases. Per germline, CDR1 SQVTM and CDR2 ANQGSEA. CDR3 length equals 14 residues. With V trimmed by 3 bases and J by 1 base, 4 bases remained unmatched. CDR3 sequence reads: CSVERQGGTDTQYF. DNA of the CDR3: TGCAGCGTTGAGCGGCAGGGGGGCACAGATACGCAGTATTTT.

The sample holds a few counts of this clonotype. Given a much more abundant clone one base away, this may be a read error. The V call is TRBV9, the J call TRBJ2-5; TRBD2 aligns across 8 bases. From germline, CDR1 is SGDLS and CDR2 YYNGEE. The CDR3 has 13 residues. Losses at the gene ends were 3 bases for V and 5 bases for J; bases not matched to a gene: 3. The CDR3 bases are TGTGCCAGCAGCGCGACTAGCGCGGAGACCCAGTACTTC. Protein: CASSATSAETQYF.

This clonotype was seen only a few times. The rearrangement links TRBV20-1 to TRBJ1-2; D is unclear. This CDR3 has 13 amino acids. Trimming removed 1 base from V and 4 bases from J, with 10 bases in between. Germline lookup yields CDR1 DFQATT and CDR2 SNEGSKA (reference sequence). This CDR3 reads CSARAAGRYGYTF. For the CDR3, the DNA is TGCAGTGCTAGAGCGGCAGGACGCTATGGCTACACCTTC.

This clonotype has only a few counts. J is TRBJ2-3 and V is TRBV20-1; perhaps TRBD2 as D (5 bases). The CDR3 runs to 12 residues. V was shortened by 7 bases and J by 4 bases, with 12 bases between the two germline ends. CDR1 and CDR2 from the germline V gene are DFQATT and SNEGSKA (reference sequence). In nucleotides, the CDR3 is TGCAGTGGAACGGACTCGTCAGATACGCAGTATTTT. Translation: CSGTDSSDTQYF.

This clonotype was counted many times. The chain links TRBV19 to TRBJ2-2; perhaps TRBD1 as D (6 bases). The CDR3 is 20 residues long. Germline CDR1 LNHDA, CDR2 SQIVND (reference sequence). With 0 bases removed from V and 3 bases from J, the gap between germline ends came to 23 bases. The CDR3, as DNA: TGTGCCAGTAGTATAGAGGAACCGCCCGGCAGGGGCCCTGACACCGGGGAGCTGTTTTTT. It encodes CASSIEEPPGRGPDTGELFF.

This clonotype showed up many times. This chain uses TRBV6-1 with TRBJ1-5, with D unresolved. The ends were cut back, 8 bases at V and 6 bases at J, with 17 bases in the middle. Germline CDR1 is MNHNS and CDR2 is SASEGT. The CDR3 is 14 residues long. The CDR3 loop reads CASLGQYPGQPQHF. The CDR3 DNA reads TGTGCCAGCCTCGGTCAATATCCGGGTCAGCCCCAGCATTTT.

V is TRBV27 and J is TRBJ1-5; maybe TRBD1 (5 bases). With 3 bases removed from V and 5 bases from J, the gap between germline ends came to 14 bases. Germline V CDR1 and CDR2: MNHEY, SMNVEV (reference sequence). This CDR3 region has 15 residues. In nucleotides, the CDR3 is TGTGCCAGCAGTTTTAATTCGGGGGGAGATCAGCCCCAGCATTTT. The encoded protein is CASSFNSGGDQPQHF.

This clonotype came up once. The J gene is TRBJ2-3, the V gene TRBV7-2, with D uncertain. V was pared by 7 bases and J by 1 base, with 15 bases between. Germline CDR1 SGHTA, CDR2 FQGNSA. The CDR3 runs to 15 residues. The CDR3 DNA follows: TGTGCCAGCAACCGAATCGCACGGCGCACAGATACGCAGTATTTT. Its protein product is CASNRIARRTDTQYF.

This clonotype was picked up a small number of times. Germline and junction disagree at one end, which may indicate a read error. The CDR3 region is CAISDSGPNLVLF. The CDR3 DNA reads as TGTGCCATCAGTGATTCCGGACCCAACTTAGTCCTCTTT. The chain has TRBV10-3 and TRBJ1-1; no firm D call. The CDR3 loop spans 13 amino acids. The germline V gene encodes CDR1 ENHRY and CDR2 SYGVKD.

This clonotype was seen many times. The chain combines TRBV12-3 or TRBV12-4 with TRBJ1-5; D may be TRBD1 (6 bases). The V end was cut by 3 bases, the J end by 0 bases, with 21 bases between. This CDR3 spans 19 amino acids. CDR3 DNA sequence: TGTGCCAGCAGTTTGGTCAGGGGTTGGGGACCTTATAGCAATCAGCCCCAGCATTTT. It yields the protein CASSLVRGWGPYSNQPQHF.